Given below is one T cell receptor (beta chain) in context. This sample was taken from a study of T-cell reconstitution after alpha-beta-depleted transplantation in children. CDR3 size: 15 residues. Germline V gene sequence: CDR1 KGHDR, CDR2 SFDVKD. V lost 4 bases to trimming and J lost 5 bases, with 14 bases between them. Preparation of the TCRbeta library was carried out with unique molecular identifiers. TCRdb reanalysed the PCR reads using MiXCR and keeps one entry per CDR3 protein. Of 350,000 to 400,000 distinct CDR3 sequences in the sample, approximately 12% were seen once. Source: PBMCs, taken from the stem cell graft. The clonotype comes from a human donor who donated a stem cell graft to a child with Fanconi anemia. The V and J genes are TRBV24-1 and TRBJ2-1; D is unresolved. The CDR3 DNA is TGTGCCACCAGTGAGGCATCGCGACCGGACAATGAGCAGTTCTTC. This encodes CATSEASRPDNEQFF.